Listed below are T cell receptor beta chains from one sample, sequenced in a study of response to subunit inactivated influenza vaccine. Each CDR3 protein is one row after TCRdb ran MiXCR on the RT-PCR reads. This sample has hundreds of thousands of distinct CDR3 sequences, with about 11% found just once. These records were also assigned to another study, of T cells expressing NK-cell markers.

Here the sequenced sample was PBMCs from blood, taken on the day of vaccination. These receptors were taken from a man aged 50-59 years who received an inactivated influenza vaccine. Each CDR3 is given without its conserved first and last residue. The D gene is left open where the match is weak.

v_call d_call cdr3_aa
TRBV3-1 - ASSQSGELTDTQY
TRBV7-6 TRBD1 ASSYTTGGYFNYGYT
TRBV29-1 TRBD2 SVLLAGQRVPY
TRBV2 - ASSELGTGNTIY
TRBV12-3/TRBV12-4 TRBD1 ASSPRGRFYEQF
TRBV11-1 TRBD1 ASSLQSGDRVFRSSGNTIY
TRBV5-4 TRBD1 ASSFPLGQGDTGELF
TRBV28 - ASSSRIIRGDYNYGYT
TRBV5-1 - ASSLNGGIKVPGELF
TRBV28 - ASSLLGPGSNQPQH
TRBV20-1 - SASVSYEQY
TRBV6-5 - ASSYSPGSGNTIY
TRBV20-1 - SARNHESYNEQF
TRBV7-2 - ASSPRGRPPTYEQY
TRBV20-1 - SARDRPYEQY